The source of this T cell receptor (beta chain) is a study of EBV T-cell therapy then PD-1 blockade in nasopharyngeal carcinoma (dated by TCRdb to 2020 to 2023). The sample's treatment or condition label, in plain terms: AdE1-LMPpoly-expanded autologous EBV-specific T-cell therapy followed by anti-PD-1 nivolumab. Genomic DNA was extracted from sorted cells using the Qiagen DNeasy Kit. TCR beta chain deep sequencing was performed on the immunoSEQ platform. The paper's data handling went like this. Repertoire data analysis was performed with the immunoSEQ Analyzer software. TCRdb mirrors the immuneACCESS table, restricted to in-frame sequences. Some clones are absent from its copies; in checked studies, under half trace to an unresolved V gene, and the reason for the others is unknown. V, J and clone size were drawn from that table, and D and trimming were deduced from the DNA. The sample table lists more than 11,000 clones, around four fifths of them with a count of one. The ten largest clones add up to less than 35% of the sample.

Comment on this clone: The antigen this receptor binds is unknown. Within one base of it there is no much larger clone, and no base qualities were kept.

Reading from cysteine to phenylalanine, the CDR3 counts 13 amino acids. The read is trimmed to its CDR3 DNA, 39 bases read in frame from base 1. V is pared back by 6 bases and J by 0 bases, with 8 bases lying between the germline termini. Recombination linked TRBV12-3 or TRBV12-4 to TRBJ2-5; no confident D gene assignment can be made. The input for sequencing was CD8+ T cells from blood, taken at roughly day 99 from a patient whose treatment included autologous EBV-specific T cells and nivolumab. The sequence was obtained from a man aged 35-49 years with nasopharyngeal carcinoma. The CDR3 amino acid sequence is: CASSTVYQETQYF. The DNA reads as follows: TGTGCCAGCAGCACAGTGTACCAAGAGACCCAGTACTTC.